Detailed here is one T cell receptor (beta chain). Its specificity is unknown. The data originate from a study of cytomegalovirus exposure and HLA in healthy donors. CDR1 is LNHDA, CDR2 SQIVND, per germline (reference sequence). The V and J ends lost 3 bases and 3 bases, in that order; junction bases with no gene match: 0. CDR3 length: 14 amino acids. Regarding the study as a whole: In a later analysis, a genetic analysis reported fewer productive-TCR N-insertions in an Asian-associated ancestry cluster than the cohort average. An assumption of roughly uniform sequencing depth across donors underlay the presence/absence analyses.

Use of 60 Vbeta and 13 Jbeta primers characterized the PCR. Clones were sequenced by immunoSEQ multiplex PCR, and TCRdb holds only the in-frame ones, with some missing. The table records around 150,000 clones, under 90% of them present only once. The sample consisted of PBMCs. V usage is TRBV19 and J usage is TRBJ2-2, with 8 positions matching TRBD1. The TCR sequence derives from a man aged 25 to 40 in good health and CMV-seronegative. CDR3 bases: TGTGCCAGTAGTATGGGACAGGACACCGGGGAGCTGTTTTTT. Translation gives CASSMGQDTGELFF.